The rows below give T cell receptor beta chains drawn from one sample of a study of regulatory T cells in long-lasting Graves disease. TCRdb called the multiplex PCR reads again in MiXCR, with one record for every CDR3 protein. The table shows hundreds of thousands of distinct CDR3 sequences, with about 22% occurring only once. Sequencing used peripheral blood mononuclear cells (PBMCs), obtained when the disease was refractory, from a patient treated with antithyroid drugs. The receptors here all came from a female donor with Graves disease. CDR3s include the opening cysteine and the closing phenylalanine or tryptophan. Fields, in order: CDR3 length, clone size, V gene, J gene, D gene, CDR3 DNA, CDR3 protein. A D gene is named only where the DNA matches it firmly. Some rows have no size entry. The others give once, few or many, or a class for an expanded clone.

cdr3_length: 11; clone_size: few; v_call: TRBV20-1; j_call: TRBJ2-1; d_call: -; cdr3_nt: TGCAGTGCTAGCGCGGCGGTTGAGCAGTTCTTC; cdr3_aa: CSASAAVEQFF
cdr3_length: 14; clone_size: many; v_call: TRBV11-2; j_call: TRBJ1-1; d_call: -; cdr3_nt: TGTGCCAGCAGCTTCTCTGGATCCTACACTGAAGCTTTCTTT; cdr3_aa: CASSFSGSYTEAFF
cdr3_length: 15; clone_size: -; v_call: TRBV7-9; j_call: TRBJ2-7; d_call: TRBD2; cdr3_nt: TGTGCCAGCAGCCCGTTCAGCGGGGGTTCCTACGAGCAGTACTTC; cdr3_aa: CASSPFSGGSYEQYF
cdr3_length: 15; clone_size: many; v_call: TRBV28; j_call: TRBJ2-7; d_call: TRBD2; cdr3_nt: TGTGCCAGCAGTTTATCGAGCGGGAGACCGTACGAGCAGTACTTC; cdr3_aa: CASSLSSGRPYEQYF
cdr3_length: 12; clone_size: few; v_call: TRBV20-1; j_call: TRBJ2-7; d_call: -; cdr3_nt: TGCAATGCTAGAGAAGGGGACTACGAGCAGTACTTC; cdr3_aa: CNAREGDYEQYF
cdr3_length: 15; clone_size: many; v_call: TRBV20-1; j_call: TRBJ2-7; d_call: TRBD2; cdr3_nt: TGCAGTGCTAGAGATGGAGACGGGAGGCCTTACGAGCAGTACTTC; cdr3_aa: CSARDGDGRPYEQYF
cdr3_length: 15; clone_size: -; v_call: TRBV6-1; j_call: TRBJ1-1; d_call: -; cdr3_nt: TGTGCCAGCAGATACCCAGGGGCCAATGATTTAGAAGCTTTCTTT; cdr3_aa: CASRYPGANDLEAFF
cdr3_length: 14; clone_size: -; v_call: TRBV19; j_call: TRBJ1-1; d_call: -; cdr3_nt: TGTGCCAGTAGTTGGGTAGGCGGGAACACTGAAGCTTTCTTT; cdr3_aa: CASSWVGGNTEAFF
cdr3_length: 17; clone_size: many; v_call: TRBV5-1; j_call: TRBJ1-1; d_call: TRBD1; cdr3_nt: TGCGCCAGCAGCTGGACGGGACAGGGGGCCGTTGGAACTGAAGCTTTCTTT; cdr3_aa: CASSWTGQGAVGTEAFF
cdr3_length: 18; clone_size: many; v_call: TRBV15; j_call: TRBJ1-5; d_call: -; cdr3_nt: TGTGCCACCAGCAGTGAAGGTTGGGGCAGGGGTAGCAATCAGCCCCAGCATTTT; cdr3_aa: CATSSEGWGRGSNQPQHF
cdr3_length: 15; clone_size: many; v_call: TRBV27; j_call: TRBJ2-7; d_call: -; cdr3_nt: TGTGCCAGCAGGGAATTTATGGGGGGAGTCTACGAGCAGTACTTC; cdr3_aa: CASREFMGGVYEQYF
cdr3_length: 17; clone_size: few; v_call: TRBV7-9; j_call: TRBJ2-7; d_call: TRBD1; cdr3_nt: TGTGCCAGCAGCTCCCTCCGTAGGGGGACAGCGACCTACGAGCAGTACTTC; cdr3_aa: CASSSLRRGTATYEQYF
cdr3_length: 13; clone_size: many; v_call: TRBV29-1; j_call: TRBJ1-1; d_call: -; cdr3_nt: TGCAGCGTTGGCGGGGGGGGTGACACTGAAGCTTTCTTT; cdr3_aa: CSVGGGGDTEAFF
cdr3_length: 13; clone_size: many; v_call: TRBV27; j_call: TRBJ1-4; d_call: -; cdr3_nt: TGTGCCAGCAGTTCCGGCGTGAGTGAAAAACTGTTTTTT; cdr3_aa: CASSSGVSEKLFF
cdr3_length: 13; clone_size: many; v_call: TRBV11-3; j_call: TRBJ2-7; d_call: -; cdr3_nt: TGTGCCAGCAGCTTAGTCGATTCAGACGAGCAGTACTTC; cdr3_aa: CASSLVDSDEQYF
cdr3_length: 15; clone_size: many; v_call: TRBV28; j_call: TRBJ2-2; d_call: TRBD2; cdr3_nt: TGTGCCAGCAGTTCCAGCGGGGGGGGCACCGGGGAGCTGTTTTTT; cdr3_aa: CASSSSGGGTGELFF
cdr3_length: 13; clone_size: many; v_call: TRBV2; j_call: TRBJ2-5; d_call: -; cdr3_nt: TGTGCCAGCAGTGAGGGCAGGGAAGAGACCCAGTACTTC; cdr3_aa: CASSEGREETQYF
cdr3_length: 13; clone_size: few; v_call: TRBV29-1; j_call: TRBJ2-7; d_call: -; cdr3_nt: TGCAGCGCCACAGGGCAGAGCTCCTACGAGCAGTACTTC; cdr3_aa: CSATGQSSYEQYF
cdr3_length: 16; clone_size: many; v_call: TRBV20-1; j_call: TRBJ1-4; d_call: -; cdr3_nt: TGCAGTGCTAGAACCTCCCCCGCAGCAACTAATGAAAAACTGTTTTTT; cdr3_aa: CSARTSPAATNEKLFF
cdr3_length: 13; clone_size: -; v_call: TRBV29-1; j_call: TRBJ2-7; d_call: TRBD1; cdr3_nt: TGCAGCGCTTTCGGACAGGGAGCCTACGAGCAGTACTTC; cdr3_aa: CSAFGQGAYEQYF
cdr3_length: 14; clone_size: -; v_call: TRBV6-1; j_call: TRBJ1-1; d_call: -; cdr3_nt: TGTGCCAGCAGTCCCCTGACAGCGAACACTGAAGCTTTCTTT; cdr3_aa: CASSPLTANTEAFF
cdr3_length: 13; clone_size: few; v_call: TRBV29-1; j_call: TRBJ2-7; d_call: -; cdr3_nt: TGCAGCGTTGACGGTGGTTCCGGTCACGAGCAGTACTTC; cdr3_aa: CSVDGGSGHEQYF
cdr3_length: 14; clone_size: few; v_call: TRBV19; j_call: TRBJ1-1; d_call: -; cdr3_nt: TGTGCCAGTAGAAGTGGGCCAGAGGACACTGAAGCTTTCTTT; cdr3_aa: CASRSGPEDTEAFF
cdr3_length: 15; clone_size: many; v_call: TRBV11-2; j_call: TRBJ1-1; d_call: -; cdr3_nt: TGTGCCAGCAGCTTAACGTCCGAAAGGGCCCGCGAAGCTTTCTTT; cdr3_aa: CASSLTSERAREAFF
cdr3_length: 16; clone_size: many; v_call: TRBV24-1; j_call: TRBJ1-1; d_call: -; cdr3_nt: TGTGCCACCAGTGATGATTCCGACAGCCCGAACACTGAAGCTTTCTTT; cdr3_aa: CATSDDSDSPNTEAFF
cdr3_length: 13; clone_size: -; v_call: TRBV5-1; j_call: TRBJ1-2; d_call: -; cdr3_nt: TGCGCCAGCAACCCCGGATCTAACTATGGCTACACCTTC; cdr3_aa: CASNPGSNYGYTF
cdr3_length: 14; clone_size: few; v_call: TRBV7-2; j_call: TRBJ2-7; d_call: -; cdr3_nt: TGTGCCAGCAGCTTAGGTTGGGCCACCTACGAGCAGTACTTC; cdr3_aa: CASSLGWATYEQYF
cdr3_length: 14; clone_size: -; v_call: TRBV19; j_call: TRBJ1-1; d_call: -; cdr3_nt: TGTGCCAGTAGTAGCCAGCCAGGTGGGGCCGCAGCTTTCTTT; cdr3_aa: CASSSQPGGAAAFF
cdr3_length: 13; clone_size: many; v_call: TRBV7-9; j_call: TRBJ2-7; d_call: -; cdr3_nt: TGTGCCAGCAGCTTAGGTGGGGGCTACGAGCAGTACTTC; cdr3_aa: CASSLGGGYEQYF
cdr3_length: 14; clone_size: many; v_call: TRBV25-1; j_call: TRBJ1-5; d_call: -; cdr3_nt: TGTGCCAGCAGTGTTGCGGACAGCTATCAGCCCCAGCATTTT; cdr3_aa: CASSVADSYQPQHF
cdr3_length: 16; clone_size: many; v_call: TRBV6-1; j_call: TRBJ2-4; d_call: -; cdr3_nt: TGTGCCAGCAGTCCCATCGACACAACAGCCAAAAACATTCAGTACTTC; cdr3_aa: CASSPIDTTAKNIQYF
cdr3_length: 16; clone_size: -; v_call: TRBV7-2; j_call: TRBJ2-7; d_call: TRBD1; cdr3_nt: TGTGCCAGCAGCTTAGTAGCCGGACAGGGTGCGTACGAGCAGTACTTC; cdr3_aa: CASSLVAGQGAYEQYF
cdr3_length: 15; clone_size: many; v_call: TRBV11-2; j_call: TRBJ1-1; d_call: -; cdr3_nt: TGTGCCAGCAGCTTAGTAGGACTGGGGAACGCTGAAGCTTTCTTT; cdr3_aa: CASSLVGLGNAEAFF
cdr3_length: 17; clone_size: many; v_call: TRBV11-1; j_call: TRBJ2-2; d_call: -; cdr3_nt: TGTGCCAGCAGTATGGTAGGGGCAGGGGTTAACACCGGGGAGCTGTTTTTT; cdr3_aa: CASSMVGAGVNTGELFF
cdr3_length: 16; clone_size: -; v_call: TRBV27; j_call: TRBJ2-1; d_call: TRBD2; cdr3_nt: TGTGCCAGCAGCCAGACTAGCGGGAGTGGCTACAATGAGCAGTTCTTC; cdr3_aa: CASSQTSGSGYNEQFF
cdr3_length: 15; clone_size: few; v_call: TRBV7-9; j_call: TRBJ1-6; d_call: -; cdr3_nt: TGTGCCAGCAGCCCGGGGATCGCGCTTAATTCACCCCTCCACTTT; cdr3_aa: CASSPGIALNSPLHF
cdr3_length: 14; clone_size: -; v_call: TRBV25-1; j_call: TRBJ2-3; d_call: -; cdr3_nt: TGTGCCAGCAGTGAGCAGGGCAGGAAAGATACGCAGTATTTT; cdr3_aa: CASSEQGRKDTQYF
cdr3_length: 14; clone_size: many; v_call: TRBV5-1; j_call: TRBJ1-1; d_call: -; cdr3_nt: TGCGCCAGCAGCCGCGACCCGGGTAACACTGAAGCTTTCTTT; cdr3_aa: CASSRDPGNTEAFF
cdr3_length: 16; clone_size: few; v_call: TRBV5-1; j_call: TRBJ2-7; d_call: -; cdr3_nt: TGCGCCAGCAGCTTACCTACGTGGGGGGATTCCTACGAGCAGTACTTC; cdr3_aa: CASSLPTWGDSYEQYF
cdr3_length: 17; clone_size: many; v_call: TRBV7-8; j_call: TRBJ2-5; d_call: -; cdr3_nt: TGTGCCAGCAGCTTTAGCGAGGGGTTAGCGCGAGGGGAGACCCAGTACTTC; cdr3_aa: CASSFSEGLARGETQYF
cdr3_length: 14; clone_size: few; v_call: TRBV19; j_call: TRBJ1-1; d_call: -; cdr3_nt: TGTGCCAGTAGTACAGCATTCTTTGGTACTGAAGCTTTCTTT; cdr3_aa: CASSTAFFGTEAFF
cdr3_length: 16; clone_size: many; v_call: TRBV28; j_call: TRBJ2-6; d_call: -; cdr3_nt: TGTGCCAGCAGTCCAACCAGGGGCTCTGGGGCCAACGTCCTGACTTTC; cdr3_aa: CASSPTRGSGANVLTF